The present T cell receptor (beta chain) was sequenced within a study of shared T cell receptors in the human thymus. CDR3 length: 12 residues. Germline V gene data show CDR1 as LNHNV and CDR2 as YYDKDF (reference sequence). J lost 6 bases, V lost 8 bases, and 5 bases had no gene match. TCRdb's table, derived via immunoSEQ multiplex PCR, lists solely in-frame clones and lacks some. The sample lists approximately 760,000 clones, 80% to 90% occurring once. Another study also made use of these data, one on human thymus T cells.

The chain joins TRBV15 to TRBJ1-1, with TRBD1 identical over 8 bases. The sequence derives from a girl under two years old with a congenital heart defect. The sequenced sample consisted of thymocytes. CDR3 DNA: TGTGCCACCGGACAGGGAGGGTCTGAAGCTTTCTTT. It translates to CATGQGGSEAFF.